This TCR beta chain was recovered during a study of T cell clones after liver transplantation. About the study: TCRbeta sequencing after a pre-transplant mixed lymphocyte reaction identified graft-donor-reactive clones, later tracked in post-transplant blood.

The junction had 8 bases not matched to a gene; V was cut back by 1 base and J by 6 bases. Germline assignment: CDR1 SEHNR and CDR2 FQNEAQ (reference sequence). The CDR3 is 18 residues long. Method: immunoSEQ multiplex PCR; TCRdb's copy keeps in-frame clones and lacks some. This sample has 45,000 to 55,000 clones; approximately 84% occur once, and the top ten carry around 8.5%. The source of this sequence is a human donor who received a liver transplant. The sample was CD4+ T cells from blood, taken before liver transplant. The chain couples TRBV7-9 to TRBJ2-1, with 14 bases aligning to TRBD2. In DNA form, the CDR3 reads TGTGCCAGCAGCTTAGGACTAGCGGGGGGGCTATCGGGCAATGAGCAGTTCTTC. Translated, it gives CASSLGLAGGLSGNEQFF.